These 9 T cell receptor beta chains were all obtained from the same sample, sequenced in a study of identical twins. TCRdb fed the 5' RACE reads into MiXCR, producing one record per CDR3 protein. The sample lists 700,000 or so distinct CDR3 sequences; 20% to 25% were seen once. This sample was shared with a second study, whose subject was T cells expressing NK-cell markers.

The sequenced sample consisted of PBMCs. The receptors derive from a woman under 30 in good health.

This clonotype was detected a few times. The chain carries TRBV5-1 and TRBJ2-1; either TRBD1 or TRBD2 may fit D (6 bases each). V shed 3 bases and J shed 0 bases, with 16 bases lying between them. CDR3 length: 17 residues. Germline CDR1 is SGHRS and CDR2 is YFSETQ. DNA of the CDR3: TGCGCCAGCAGCTCAATCTTCTCGGGGGCCTCCTACAATGAGCAGTTCTTC. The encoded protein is CASSSIFSGASYNEQFF.

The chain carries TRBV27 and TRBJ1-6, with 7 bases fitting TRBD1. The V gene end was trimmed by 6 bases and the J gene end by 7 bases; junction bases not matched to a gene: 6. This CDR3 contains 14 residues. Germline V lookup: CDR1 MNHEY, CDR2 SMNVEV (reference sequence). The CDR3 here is CASSWDSRNSPLHF. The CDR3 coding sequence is TGTGCCAGCAGCTGGGACAGTAGAAATTCACCCCTCCACTTT.

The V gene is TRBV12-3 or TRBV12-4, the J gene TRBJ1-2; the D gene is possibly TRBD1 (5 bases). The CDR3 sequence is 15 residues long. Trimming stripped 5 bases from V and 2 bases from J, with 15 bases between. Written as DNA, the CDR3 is TGTGCCAGCAGTCCAAGGACATCGGGAAACTATGGCTACACCTTC. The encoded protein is CASSPRTSGNYGYTF.

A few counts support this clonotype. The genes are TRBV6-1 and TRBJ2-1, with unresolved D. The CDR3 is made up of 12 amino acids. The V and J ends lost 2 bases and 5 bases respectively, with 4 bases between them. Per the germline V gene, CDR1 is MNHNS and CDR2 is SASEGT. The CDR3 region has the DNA TGTGCCAGCAGTGAATACAACAATGAGCAGTTCTTC. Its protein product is CASSEYNNEQFF.

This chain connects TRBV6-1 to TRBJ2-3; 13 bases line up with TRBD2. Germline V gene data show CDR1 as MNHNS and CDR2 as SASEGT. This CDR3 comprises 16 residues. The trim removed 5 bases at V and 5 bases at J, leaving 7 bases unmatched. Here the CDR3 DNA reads TGTGCCAGCAGTCGAACTAGCGGGGGGGCCAAAGATACGCAGTATTTT. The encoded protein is CASSRTSGGAKDTQYF.

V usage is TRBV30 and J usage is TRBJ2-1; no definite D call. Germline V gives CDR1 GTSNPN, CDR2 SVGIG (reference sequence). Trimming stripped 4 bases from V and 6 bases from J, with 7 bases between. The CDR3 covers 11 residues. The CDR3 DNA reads TGTGCCTGGACCCGGAGCAATGAGCAGTTCTTC. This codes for CAWTRSNEQFF.

The CDR3 bases are TGTGCCATCAGTGACTCTAAGGGCGGGAGGGCCCGCTACGAGCAGTACTTC. Its protein product is CAISDSKGGRARYEQYF. The chain combines TRBV10-3 with TRBJ2-7; 9 nucleotides align to TRBD2. CDR1 ENHRY and CDR2 SYGVKD come from the germline V gene. CDR3 length: 17 amino acids. V gave up 3 bases and J gave up 3 bases; unmatched junction bases: 12.

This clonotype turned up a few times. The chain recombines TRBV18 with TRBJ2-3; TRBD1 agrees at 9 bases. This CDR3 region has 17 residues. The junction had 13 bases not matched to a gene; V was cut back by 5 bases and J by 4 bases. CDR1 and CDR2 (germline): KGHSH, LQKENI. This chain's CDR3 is CASSKLKGQGNPDTQYF. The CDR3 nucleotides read TGTGCCAGCTCAAAGCTAAAAGGACAGGGGAACCCAGATACGCAGTATTTT.

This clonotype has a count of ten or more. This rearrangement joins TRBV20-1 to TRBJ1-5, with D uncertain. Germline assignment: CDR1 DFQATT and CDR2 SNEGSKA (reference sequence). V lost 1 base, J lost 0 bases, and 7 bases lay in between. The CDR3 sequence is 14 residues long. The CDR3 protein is CSARGQYSNQPQHF. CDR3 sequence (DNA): TGCAGTGCTAGAGGCCAATATAGCAATCAGCCCCAGCATTTT.